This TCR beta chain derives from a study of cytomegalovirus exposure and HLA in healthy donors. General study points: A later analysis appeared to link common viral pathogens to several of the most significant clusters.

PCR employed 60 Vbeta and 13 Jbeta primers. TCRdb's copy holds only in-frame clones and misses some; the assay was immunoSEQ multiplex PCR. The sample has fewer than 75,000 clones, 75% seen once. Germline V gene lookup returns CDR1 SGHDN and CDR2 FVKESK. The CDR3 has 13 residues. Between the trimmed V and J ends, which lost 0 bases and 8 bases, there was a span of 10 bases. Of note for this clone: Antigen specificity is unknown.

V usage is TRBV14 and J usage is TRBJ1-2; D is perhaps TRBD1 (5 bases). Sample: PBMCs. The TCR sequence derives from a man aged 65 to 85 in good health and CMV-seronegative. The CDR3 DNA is TGTGCCAGCAGCCAAGACAGGGTCGGGGGCTACACCTTC. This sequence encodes CASSQDRVGGYTF.